One and the same sample provided the 30 T cell receptor beta chains below, sequenced in a study of long-term antiretroviral therapy in people with HIV. The run of the v3.0 immunoSEQ assay was at survey level. Sequencing used immunoSEQ multiplex PCR; TCRdb keeps in-frame clones, though not all of them. The table shows 32,000 or so clones, with just under 90% occurring only once. This sample comprised unsorted PBMCs, obtained 3.2 years before starting antiretroviral therapy. Receptors originate from a man in his fifties or sixties with HIV.

V and J are TRBV7-2 and TRBJ2-2; the D is unclear. V was shortened by 1 base and J by 6 bases, with 12 bases between the two germline ends. There are 15 residues in the CDR3. Germline V lookup: CDR1 SGHTA, CDR2 FQGNSA. CDR3 protein: CASSLGSLVAGELFF. The CDR3 coding sequence is TGTGCCAGCAGCTTAGGCAGTCTAGTGGCCGGGGAGCTGTTTTTT.

This clone was seen once. J is TRBJ1-2 and V is TRBV9; D gene unclear. CDR1 is SGDLS and CDR2 is YYNGEE in the germline V gene. CDR3 size: 12 residues. V lost 0 bases and J lost 13, with 13 bases in between. The CDR3 nucleotides are TGTGCCAGCAGCGTAGGTGGCAGTCGGTTCACCTTC. Protein: CASSVGGSRFTF.

The CDR3 region is CASSQDRHQNTEAFF. The CDR3 DNA follows: TGTGCCAGCAGCCAAGATCGACACCAGAACACTGAAGCTTTCTTT. The rearrangement links TRBV4-2 to TRBJ1-1; D uncertain. This CDR3 region has 15 residues. Trimming took off 0 bases at V and 1 base at J, with 9 bases between the two ends. In germline, CDR1 is LGHNA, CDR2 YNFKEQ.

This rearrangement joins TRBV5-6 to TRBJ1-1; D is unresolved. The ends were cut back, 4 bases at V and 4 bases at J, with 11 bases in the middle. This CDR3 has 13 residues. Germline V lookup: CDR1 SGHDT, CDR2 YYEEEE. The CDR3 region is CASSPVGSTEAFF. CDR3 DNA: TGTGCCAGCAGCCCCGTAGGCAGCACTGAAGCTTTCTTT. The variable domain in full, completed from reference TRBV5-6 and TRBJ1-1, reads DAGVTQSPTHLIKTRGQQVTLRCSPKSGHDTVSWYQQALGQGPQFIFQYYEEEERQRGNFPDRFSGHQFPNYSSELNVNALLLGDSALYLCASSPVGSTEAFFGQGTRLTVV.

The CDR3 region is CASSLGQAGTF. The CDR3 coding sequence is TGTGCCAGCAGCTTGGGGCAGGCGGGCACCTTC. The chain has TRBV5-4 and TRBJ1-2; D is uncertain. Germline V lookup: CDR1 SGHNT, CDR2 YYREEE (reference sequence). The CDR3 loop spans 11 amino acids. Trimming stripped 0 bases from V and 13 bases from J, with 10 bases between.

The chain employs TRBV4-2 and TRBJ2-5; 7 bases line up with TRBD2. The J segment lost 5 bases and the V segment lost 0 bases, leaving 9 bases of the junction unmatched. CDR1 is LGHNA, CDR2 YNFKEQ, per germline. The CDR3 runs to 16 residues. CDR3 sequence reads: CASSQEAGTTRETQYF. CDR3 nucleotide sequence: TGTGCCAGCAGCCAAGAAGCGGGGACTACCAGGGAGACCCAGTACTTC.

The genes are TRBV18 and TRBJ2-3, with D tentatively TRBD2 (6 bases). CDR1 KGHSH and CDR2 LQKENI come from the germline V gene. V gave up 3 bases and J gave up 2 bases, with 15 bases separating them. This CDR3 comprises 16 residues. The CDR3 nucleotides read TGTGCCAGCTCACCCCTCGGCGGGGCCCCCACAGATACGCAGTATTTT. Protein: CASSPLGGAPTDTQYF.

The chain recombines TRBV5-6 with TRBJ1-5, with D possibly TRBD1 on 6 matching bases. In germline, CDR1 is SGHDT, CDR2 YYEEEE. V lost 2 bases to trimming and J lost 0 bases, with 9 bases between them. The CDR3 sequence is 15 residues long. For the CDR3, the DNA is TGTGCCAGCAGCTTCAGGGGTTATAGCAATCAGCCCCAGCATTTT. Translated, it gives CASSFRGYSNQPQHF.

The CDR3 DNA follows: TGCGCCAGCAGCTCACCGACGCAGAAAGAGACCCAGTACTTC. Its protein is CASSSPTQKETQYF. The gene calls are TRBV5-1 and TRBJ2-5; D gene ambiguous. There are 14 residues in the CDR3. Germline V CDR1 and CDR2: SGHRS, YFSETQ. With 3 bases removed from V and 3 bases from J, the gap between germline ends came to 12 bases.

The J gene is TRBJ2-2, the V gene TRBV9; 7 bases align to TRBD1. J gave up 2 bases and V 2 bases, and 3 bases lay outside the gene matches. From germline, CDR1 is SGDLS and CDR2 YYNGEE. The CDR3 contains 15 residues. CDR3 loop: CASSVGTVNTGELFF. The CDR3 DNA reads as TGTGCCAGCAGCGTCGGGACAGTAAACACCGGGGAGCTGTTTTTT.

In its sample, this clone was seen once. The chain carries TRBV18 and TRBJ1-2; 7 bases fit TRBD1. With V trimmed by 4 bases and J by 6 bases, 5 bases remained unmatched. CDR1 is KGHSH, CDR2 LQKENI, per germline. This CDR3 comprises 13 residues. The CDR3 nucleotides read TGTGCCAGCTCACTTACAGGGGCGGATGGCTACACCTTC. Translation gives CASSLTGADGYTF. Variable domain in full (rest from reference TRBV18 and TRBJ1-2): NAGVMQNPRHLVRRRGQEARLRCSPMKGHSHVYWYRQLPEEGLKFMVYLQKENIIDESGMPKERFSAEFPKEGPSILRIQQVVRGDSAAYFCASSLTGADGYTFGSGTRLTVV.

This sequence joins TRBV18 and TRBJ2-7; D perhaps matches TRBD1 (5 bases). CDR1 KGHSH and CDR2 LQKENI come from the germline V gene. V lost 3 bases and J lost 2, with 8 bases in between. The CDR3 runs to 13 residues. CDR3 protein: CASSPQGAYEQYF. The CDR3 DNA sequence: TGTGCCAGCTCACCCCAGGGTGCCTACGAGCAGTACTTC. Drawing the rest from reference TRBV18 and TRBJ2-7, the complete variable domain is NAGVMQNPRHLVRRRGQEARLRCSPMKGHSHVYWYRQLPEEGLKFMVYLQKENIIDESGMPKERFSAEFPKEGPSILRIQQVVRGDSAAYFCASSPQGAYEQYFGPGTRLTVT.

The chain employs TRBV30 and TRBJ1-1; no reliable D call. CDR1 is GTSNPN and CDR2 is SVGIG in the germline V gene (reference sequence). V was cut by 0 bases and J by 11 bases, with 10 bases left in between. This CDR3 is built from 11 residues. CDR3 DNA: TGTGCCTGGAGTGTACTGGGAGGCGCTTTCTTT. Residues: CAWSVLGGAFF.

The chain carries TRBV29-1 and TRBJ2-7; TRBD1 agrees at 7 bases. The V segment lost 8 bases and the J segment 6 bases; nucleotides outside the gene matches: 16. CDR3 length equals 14 residues. Germline CDR1 SQVTM, CDR2 ANQGSEA. CDR3 protein: CSCSDNNRGPEQYF. CDR3 DNA sequence: TGCAGCTGCTCCGACAACAACAGGGGTCCCGAGCAGTACTTC.

This chain connects TRBV30 to TRBJ1-4, with a weak D call TRBD1 (6 bases). CDR3 size: 14 residues. Germline lookup yields CDR1 GTSNPN and CDR2 SVGIG (reference sequence). Trimming left V 1 base short and J 0 bases short, with 6 bases between. The DNA of the CDR3 is TGTGCCTGGAGTGGGACAGCAACTAATGAAAAACTGTTTTTT. It codes for CAWSGTATNEKLFF.

This chain uses TRBV2 with TRBJ1-3; D not certain. Germline CDR1 SNHLY, CDR2 FYNNEI. V gave up 2 bases and J gave up 0 bases, with 5 bases separating them. This CDR3 region has 14 residues. As DNA, the CDR3 is TGTGCCAGCAGTGAATCGGGCTCTGGAAACACCATATATTTT. It codes for CASSESGSGNTIYF.

V gene TRBV7-2 combines with J gene TRBJ1-3; no firm D call. Trimming shortened V by 2 bases and J by 9 bases, and 11 bases separated the two germline ends. CDR3 length: 13 amino acids. Germline values: CDR1 SGHTA, CDR2 FQGNSA. The CDR3 loop is CASSLFSEGTIYF. The CDR3 DNA sequence: TGTGCCAGCAGCTTATTTTCCGAGGGCACCATATATTTT.

The chain links TRBV10-1 to TRBJ2-5, with 8 bases lining up with TRBD1. Germline CDR1 reads WNHNN; CDR2 reads SYGVQD (reference sequence). The CDR3 covers 13 residues. With 10 bases clipped from V and 5 bases from J, the junction kept 9 bases outside the gene matches. CDR3 in DNA: TGCGCCACCGCCCGGACAGGGATGGAGACCCAGTACTTC. Protein product: CATARTGMETQYF.

The rearrangement joins TRBV28 to TRBJ2-7; a weak D match, TRBD2 (6 bases). The length of the CDR3 is 14 residues. Germline CDR1 reads MDHEN; CDR2 reads SYDVKM. Trimming took 6 bases from V and 7 from J, leaving 19 bases between them. CDR3 bases: TGTGCCAGCAGCTCCGGGACTTCCGTTTGGGAGCAGTACTTC. Its protein is CASSSGTSVWEQYF.

This chain links TRBV6-5 with TRBJ1-3; perhaps TRBD1 as D (6 bases). The V end lost 3 bases, the J end lost 2 bases, and 11 bases lay between the germline ends. This CDR3 region has 15 residues. Germline V gene sequence: CDR1 MNHEY, CDR2 SVGAGI. The DNA for the CDR3 is TGTGCCAGCAGTTATCTTCCAGGGGCTGGAAACACCATATATTTT. As protein: CASSYLPGAGNTIYF.

V gene TRBV9 combines with J gene TRBJ2-3; 12 nucleotides agree with TRBD2. With V trimmed by 0 bases and J by 6 bases, 5 bases remained unmatched. Germline CDR1 SGDLS, CDR2 YYNGEE. The CDR3 has 16 amino acids. This chain's CDR3 is CASSVGTSGGMDTQYF. DNA for the CDR3: TGTGCCAGCAGCGTAGGTACTAGCGGGGGGATGGATACGCAGTATTTT.

The V call is TRBV5-3, the J call TRBJ1-3, with a possible D match to TRBD1 (5 bases). TRBV5-3 is given ORF status, its function remaining uncertain. The length of the CDR3 is 16 residues. With 4 bases removed from V and 0 bases from J, the gap between germline ends came to 14 bases. The CDR3 loop reads CARSQGRRTSGNTIYF. The CDR3 DNA is TGTGCCAGAAGCCAGGGACGGAGGACCTCTGGAAACACCATATATTTT.

The chain carries TRBV5-1 and TRBJ1-1; TRBD1 matches at 7 bases. Germline V gene data show CDR1 as SGHRS and CDR2 as YFSETQ. There are 12 residues in the CDR3. Trimming at V came to 3 bases and at J to 8 bases, leaving 4 bases not matched to a gene. CDR3 sequence reads: CASSSTGSEAFF. CDR3 nucleotides: TGCGCCAGCAGCTCGACAGGGTCGGAAGCTTTCTTT. The full variable domain, rest sourced from reference TRBV5-1 and TRBJ1-1, is KAGVTQTPRYLIKTRGQQVTLSCSPISGHRSVSWYQQTPGQGLQFLFEYFSETQRNKGNFPGRFSGRQFSNSRSEMNVSTLELGDSALYLCASSSTGSEAFFGQGTRLTVV.

The rearrangement uses TRBV10-3 and TRBJ1-1, with D possibly TRBD1 on 5 matching bases. In germline, CDR1 is ENHRY, CDR2 SYGVKD. Trimming pared 2 bases from V and 4 bases from J, leaving 8 bases between. The CDR3 consists of 13 residues. For the CDR3, the DNA is TGTGCCATCAGTGAGGGGGGAACCACTGAAGCTTTCTTT. Protein sequence: CAISEGGTTEAFF.

This sequence joins TRBV5-4 and TRBJ1-2, with TRBD1 as a possible D gene (6 bases). The CDR3 covers 14 residues. Per germline, CDR1 SGHNT and CDR2 YYREEE (reference sequence). The V end was cut by 5 bases, the J end by 3 bases, with 14 bases between. CDR3: CASSRRGVDYGYTF. The CDR3 DNA sequence: TGTGCCAGCAGTAGGAGGGGGGTCGACTATGGCTACACCTTC.

This chain connects TRBV18 to TRBJ1-2; D gene unclear. The V end lost 5 bases, the J end lost 0 bases, and 10 bases lay between the germline ends. Germline CDR1 and CDR2: KGHSH and LQKENI. The CDR3 extends over 14 amino acids. The CDR3: CASSTKSANYGYTF. Here the CDR3 DNA reads TGTGCCAGCTCAACCAAATCAGCTAACTATGGCTACACCTTC.

The V and J genes are TRBV5-4 and TRBJ1-1; D not resolved. V was shortened by 4 bases and J by 0 bases, with 19 bases between the two germline ends. CDR1 SGHNT and CDR2 YYREEE come from the germline V gene (reference sequence). CDR3 length: 17 amino acids. The CDR3 DNA sequence: TGTGCCAGCAGCCGGGTGGTGGCCACGGGCATGAACACTGAAGCTTTCTTT. Translating gives CASSRVVATGMNTEAFF.

This clone was seen a single time. This chain joins TRBV18 and TRBJ1-3; D is ambiguous. V was cut by 0 bases and J by 7 bases, with 13 bases left in between. The CDR3 covers 15 residues. Per germline, CDR1 KGHSH and CDR2 LQKENI. The CDR3 region has the DNA TGTGCCAGCTCACCACCGAGCCTAAGAGGGAACACCATATATTTT. Encoded protein: CASSPPSLRGNTIYF. Supplemented by reference TRBV18 and TRBJ1-3, the full variable domain reads NAGVMQNPRHLVRRRGQEARLRCSPMKGHSHVYWYRQLPEEGLKFMVYLQKENIIDESGMPKERFSAEFPKEGPSILRIQQVVRGDSAAYFCASSPPSLRGNTIYFGEGSWLTVV.

This rearrangement joins TRBV6-8 to TRBJ2-7, with D possibly TRBD1 on 6 matching bases. Germline CDR1 MNHGY, CDR2 SAAAGT. V was cut by 6 bases and J by 0 bases, with 12 bases left in between. The CDR3 totals 14 residues. The CDR3 DNA is TGTGCCAGCAGGGCTGGACAGAACTCCTACGAGCAGTACTTC. This sequence encodes CASRAGQNSYEQYF.

The chain employs TRBV7-9 and TRBJ1-5, with D possibly matching TRBD1 (5 bases). This CDR3 contains 14 residues. The germline V gene encodes CDR1 SEHNR and CDR2 FQNEAQ (reference sequence). Trimming took 7 bases from V and 1 from J, leaving 11 bases between them. The CDR3 sequence is CASITKGSNQPQHF. The CDR3 bases are TGTGCCAGCATTACCAAGGGGAGCAATCAGCCCCAGCATTTT. Combining the CDR3 with reference TRBV7-9 and TRBJ1-5 gives the whole variable domain DTGVSQNPRHKITKRGQNVTFRCDPISEHNRLYWYRQTLGQGPEFLTYFQNEAQLEKSRLLSDRFSAERPKGSFSTLEIQRTEQGDSAMYLCASITKGSNQPQHFGDGTRLSIL.